The clone carrying this T cell receptor beta chain was counted ten times or more. It was RNA transcripts that yielded the amplified TCR beta CDR3 regions. The HTBI primer set was used in a first-round RT-PCR of the TCR CDR3. TCRdb reprocessed the multiplex PCR reads with MiXCR, giving one entry per CDR3 protein. The sample gives about 350,000 distinct CDR3 sequences, around a sixth of which show up once; about a sixth is in the top ten. The sample belongs to a study of T cells in Graves' hyperthyroidism and ophthalmopathy. CDR3 length: 16 residues. Germline CDR1 reads MNHEY; CDR2 reads SMNVEV (reference sequence). J gave up 7 bases and V 2 bases, and 8 bases lay outside the gene matches.

Sequencing was done on a sample of blood. The origin of this receptor is a woman in her thirties or forties with Graves' ophthalmopathy. V is TRBV27 and J is TRBJ2-2; 9 bases agree with TRBD2. In DNA form, the CDR3 reads TGTGCCAGCAGTTTAAGGGCGGGAGGGTTCGTCGGGGAGCTGTTTTTT. As protein: CASSLRAGGFVGELFF.